The present T cell receptor (beta chain) was sequenced within a study of glioma-infiltrating T cells after dendritic cell vaccination. Study information: Patients received three intradermal dendritic cell vaccine injections at biweekly intervals.

The immunoSEQ assay amplified TCRB CDR3 from up to roughly 2 ug DNA. Clones were sequenced by immunoSEQ multiplex PCR, and TCRdb holds only the in-frame ones, with some missing. The sample has some 46,000 clones; around 89% are singletons. The time point is: after dendritic cell vaccination, including at tumor progression/relapse. Patients had residual fresh-frozen tumor tissue and more than two years of survival data. PBMC sampling occurred before vaccination, two weeks after the third dose, and at progression. This CDR3 is built from 21 residues. The germline V gene has CDR1 LGHNA and CDR2 YNFKEQ. V dropped 0 bases and J dropped 1 base, with 24 bases sitting between them.

This TCR was recovered from a human donor with glioblastoma. The input for sequencing was blood, taken after dendritic cell vaccination. V gene TRBV4-2 combines with J gene TRBJ1-4; D perhaps matches TRBD1 (6 bases). The CDR3 DNA sequence: TGTGCCAGCAGCCAAGATCCCGCGACCTCGACAGGAAGTATAACTAATGAAAAACTGTTTTTT. Amino acids: CASSQDPATSTGSITNEKLFF.